This TCR beta chain was identified during a study of cytomegalovirus exposure and HLA in healthy donors. Primers included in the PCR were 60 Vbeta and 13 Jbeta primers. How the authors handled the data: In a later analysis, the count reached about 80 million unique TCR beta chains, with about 12 million shared. The data were produced by immunoSEQ multiplex PCR, yet TCRdb's version contains in-frame clones alone and is incomplete. V and J calls plus clone size are reproduced from that table; the DNA served to infer D and trimming. The sample carries roughly 150,000 clones, 75% to 80% recorded once. CDR3 length: 13 amino acids. The V gene end was trimmed by 7 bases and the J gene end by 8 bases; junction bases not matched to a gene: 7. Germline V gene sequence: CDR1 SNHLY, CDR2 FYNNEI.

The rearrangement links TRBV2 to TRBJ1-4, with TRBD1 matching over 7 bases. The sequence was collected from a woman aged 40 to 50 in good health and CMV-seropositive. Sequences were obtained from PBMCs. This CDR3 reads CASKEGATEKLFF. The CDR3 nucleotides read TGTGCCAGCAAAGAGGGGGCAACCGAAAAACTGTTTTTT.